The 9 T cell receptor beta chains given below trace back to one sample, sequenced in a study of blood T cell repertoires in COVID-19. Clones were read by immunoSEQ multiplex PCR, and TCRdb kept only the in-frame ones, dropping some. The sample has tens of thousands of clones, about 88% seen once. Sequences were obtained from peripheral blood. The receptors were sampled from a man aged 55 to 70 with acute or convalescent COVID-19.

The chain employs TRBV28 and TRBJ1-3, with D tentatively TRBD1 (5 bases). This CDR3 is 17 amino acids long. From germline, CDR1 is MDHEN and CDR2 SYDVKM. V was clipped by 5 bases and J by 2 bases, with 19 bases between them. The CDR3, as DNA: TGTGCCAGCAGTGTAGGAGGGGAATGGAAGACTGGAAACACCATATATTTT. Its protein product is CASSVGGEWKTGNTIYF.

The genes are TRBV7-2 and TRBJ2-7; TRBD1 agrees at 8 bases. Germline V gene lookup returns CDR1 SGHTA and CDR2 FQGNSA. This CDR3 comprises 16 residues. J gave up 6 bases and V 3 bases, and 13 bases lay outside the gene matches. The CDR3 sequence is CASSLDRVTSQLEQYF. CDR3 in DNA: TGTGCCAGCAGCTTGGACAGGGTTACTAGTCAGCTCGAGCAGTACTTC.

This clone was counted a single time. The CDR3 bases are TGTGCCACCAGTGGCACAACAGGGTTAATGTACACAGATACGCAGTATTTT. It codes for CATSGTTGLMYTDTQYF. The V gene is TRBV24-1, the J gene TRBJ2-3, with a weak D call TRBD1 (6 bases). Germline CDR1 KGHDR, CDR2 SFDVKD. The V gene lost 5 bases and the J gene lost 2 bases, with 19 bases spanning the gap. The CDR3 totals 17 residues.

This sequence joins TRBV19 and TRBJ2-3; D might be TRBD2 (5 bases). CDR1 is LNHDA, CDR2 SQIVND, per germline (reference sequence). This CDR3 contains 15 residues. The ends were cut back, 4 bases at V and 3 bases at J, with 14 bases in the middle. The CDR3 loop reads CASSTGIKGTDTQYF. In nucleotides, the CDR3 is TGTGCCAGTAGTACCGGGATTAAAGGGACAGATACGCAGTATTTT.

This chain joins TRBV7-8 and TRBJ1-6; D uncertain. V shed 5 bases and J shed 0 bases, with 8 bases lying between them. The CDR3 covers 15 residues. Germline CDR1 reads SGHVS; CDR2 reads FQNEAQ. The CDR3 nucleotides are TGTGCCAGCAGCCCGGGATCCTCCTATAATTCACCCCTCCACTTT. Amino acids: CASSPGSSYNSPLHF.

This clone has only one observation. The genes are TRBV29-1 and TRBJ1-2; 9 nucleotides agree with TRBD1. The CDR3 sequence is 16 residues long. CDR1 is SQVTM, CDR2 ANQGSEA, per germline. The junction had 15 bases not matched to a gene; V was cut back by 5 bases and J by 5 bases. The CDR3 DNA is TGCAGCGTTTCGAGGAGGGGGACAGGGAGCGAATATGGCTACACCTTC. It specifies CSVSRRGTGSEYGYTF. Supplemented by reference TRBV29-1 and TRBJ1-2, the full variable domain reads SAVISQKPSRDICQRGTSLTIQCQVDSQVTMMFWYRQQPGQSLTLIATANQGSEATYESGFVIDKFPISRPNLTFSTLTVSNMSPEDSSIYLCSVSRRGTGSEYGYTFGSGTRLTVV.

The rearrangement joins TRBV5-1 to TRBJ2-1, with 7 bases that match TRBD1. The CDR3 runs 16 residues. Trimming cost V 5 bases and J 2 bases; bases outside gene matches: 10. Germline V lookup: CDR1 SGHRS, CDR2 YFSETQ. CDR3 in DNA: TGCGCCAGCAGTCGTTTTGGGACAGAGACCTACAATGAGCAGTTCTTC. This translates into CASSRFGTETYNEQFF.

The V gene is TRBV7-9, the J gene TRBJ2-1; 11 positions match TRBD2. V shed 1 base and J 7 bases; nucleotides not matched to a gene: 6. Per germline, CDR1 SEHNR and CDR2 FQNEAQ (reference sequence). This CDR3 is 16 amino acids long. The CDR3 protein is CASSLVLAGGRNEQFF. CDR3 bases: TGTGCCAGCAGCTTAGTTTTAGCGGGGGGGCGTAATGAGCAGTTCTTC.

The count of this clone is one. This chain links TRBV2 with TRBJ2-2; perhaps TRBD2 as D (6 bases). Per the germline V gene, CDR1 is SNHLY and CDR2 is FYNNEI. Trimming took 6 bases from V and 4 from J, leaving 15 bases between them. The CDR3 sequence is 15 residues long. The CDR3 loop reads CASRGRGMSTGELFF. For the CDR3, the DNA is TGTGCCAGCAGGGGTCGGGGGATGAGCACCGGGGAGCTGTTTTTT.